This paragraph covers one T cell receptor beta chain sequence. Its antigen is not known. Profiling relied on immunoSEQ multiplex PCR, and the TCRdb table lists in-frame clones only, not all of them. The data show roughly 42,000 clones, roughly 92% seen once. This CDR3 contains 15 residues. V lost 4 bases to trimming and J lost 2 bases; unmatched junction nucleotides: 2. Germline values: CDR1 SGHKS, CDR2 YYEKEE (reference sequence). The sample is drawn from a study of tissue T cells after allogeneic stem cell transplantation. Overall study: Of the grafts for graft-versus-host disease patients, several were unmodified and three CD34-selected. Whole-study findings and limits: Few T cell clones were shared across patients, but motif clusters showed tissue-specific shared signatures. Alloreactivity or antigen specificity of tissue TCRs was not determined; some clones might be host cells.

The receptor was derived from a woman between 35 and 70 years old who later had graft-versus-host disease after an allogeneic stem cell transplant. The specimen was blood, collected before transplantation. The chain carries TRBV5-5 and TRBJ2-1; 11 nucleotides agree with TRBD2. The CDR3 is CASSRLAGPYNEQFF. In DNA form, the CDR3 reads TGTGCCAGCAGCCGACTAGCGGGGCCCTACAATGAGCAGTTCTTC.